These T cell receptor beta chains were read from a single sample in a study of identical twins. One entry per CDR3 protein results from TCRdb running MiXCR on the 5' RACE reads. The sample records approximately 230,000 distinct CDR3 sequences, over 11% being singletons. Sequencing was carried out using memory (CD45RO+) T cells sorted from blood. All receptors derive from a woman under 30 in good health. Both conserved end residues are trimmed from each CDR3.

v_call,cdr3_aa
TRBV12-3/TRBV12-4,ASTPREGGNTGELF
TRBV5-1,ASSDTTDTQY
TRBV5-5,ASSRRLAGDGSYNEQF
TRBV2,ASSFSGLRDEQF
TRBV7-2,ASSFRTYGYT
TRBV7-2,ASSLSGGGAYEQY
TRBV7-9,ASSLLGGAQPQH
TRBV3-1,ASSPRRGPSTDTQY
TRBV30,AWSPSGILQF
TRBV20-1,SAKMHNEQF
TRBV3-1,ASRPGGKKDGYT
TRBV6-5,ASSSTLVPGNTIY
TRBV11-2,ASSFSQRVVGELF
TRBV14,ASSLAGYLGAGVGYEQY
TRBV27,ASRSPSSGANVLT